These 10 T cell receptor beta chains share one sample of origin, sequenced in a study of CD8+CD57+ T cells in acquired aplastic anemia. The patients chosen for sequencing had shown expansion of CD8+CD57+ cells (detected by flow cytometry). Profiling that covered TCR beta VDJ and CDR3 relied on genomic DNA as its template. TCRdb analysed the reads with MiXCR anew, one entry per CDR3 protein. The repertoire holds around 430,000 distinct CDR3 sequences, with less than 35% as singletons. The specimen sequenced was sorted CD4+, CD8+, or CD8+CD57+ T cells (not recorded which) from PBMCs. The receptors derive from a human donor with aplastic anemia.

The chain carries TRBV25-1 and TRBJ1-5; possible D gene TRBD1, 6 bases. The germline CDR1 and CDR2 sequences are MGHDK and SYGVNS. This CDR3 is built from 14 residues. The V end was cut by 5 bases, the J end by 5 bases, with 13 bases between. Here the CDR3 reads CASSPISGDQPQHF. Written as DNA, the CDR3 is TGTGCCAGCAGTCCAATTTCAGGGGATCAGCCCCAGCATTTT.

The chain carries TRBV7-9 and TRBJ2-1; 8 bases map to TRBD1. V shed 5 bases, J shed 3 bases, and the junction held 12 bases outside the gene matches. The CDR3 sequence is 17 residues long. Germline-derived CDR1 and CDR2 are SEHNR and FQNEAQ (reference sequence). CDR3 residues: CASSLPWTGSFYNEQFF. In DNA form, the CDR3 reads TGTGCCAGCAGCCTCCCATGGACAGGGAGCTTCTACAATGAGCAGTTCTTC.

This clonotype was counted at least ten times. The chain carries TRBV11-2 and TRBJ1-4; the D gene is possibly TRBD1 (5 bases). CDR3 size: 14 residues. V dropped 6 bases and J dropped 7 bases, with 15 bases sitting between them. CDR1 is SGHAT, CDR2 FQNNGV, per germline. The CDR3 nucleotides read TGTGCCAGCAGTTTGGGTCAGGGAGGTGAAAAACTGTTTTTT. It translates to CASSLGQGGEKLFF. Complete variable domain (other parts from reference TRBV11-2 and TRBJ1-4): EAGVAQSPRYKIIEKRQSVAFWCNPISGHATLYWYQQILGQGPKLLIQFQNNGVVDDSQLPKDRFSAERLKGVDSTLKIQPAKLEDSAVYLCASSLGQGGEKLFFGSGTQLSVL.

This clonotype showed up just once. The chain links TRBV2 to TRBJ1-5; D remains unclear. The V gene lost 3 bases and the J gene lost 0 bases, with 9 bases spanning the gap. Germline loops: CDR1 SNHLY, CDR2 FYNNEI. The CDR3 consists of 15 residues. CDR3 in amino acids: CASSEEGNSNQPQHF. CDR3 nucleotides: TGTGCCAGCAGTGAGGAGGGAAATAGCAATCAGCCCCAGCATTTT. The full variable domain, rest sourced from reference TRBV2 and TRBJ1-5, is EPEVTQTPSHQVTQMGQEVILRCVPISNHLYFYWYRQILGQKVEFLVSFYNNEISEKSEIFDDQFSVERPDGSNFTLKIRSTKLEDSAMYFCASSEEGNSNQPQHFGDGTRLSIL.

In its sample, this clonotype was seen many times. This chain links TRBV19 with TRBJ1-5, with D maybe TRBD1 (5 bases). The length of the CDR3 is 13 residues. CDR1 and CDR2 from the germline V gene are LNHDA and SQIVND (reference sequence). Between the trimmed V and J ends, which lost 4 bases and 4 bases, there was a span of 8 bases. The CDR3 is CASSTQGNQPQHF. The CDR3 nucleotides are TGTGCCAGTAGTACCCAGGGAAATCAGCCCCAGCATTTT.

In regard to this clonotype: This may arise from a read error, as a much more abundant clone is one base away. The chain recombines TRBV5-1 with TRBJ2-7; 10 bases agree with TRBD2. The CDR3 length is 14 residues. Germline V lookup: CDR1 SGHRS, CDR2 YFSETQ. J gave up 5 bases and V 7 bases, and 9 bases lay outside the gene matches. DNA of the CDR3: TGCGCCAGCGGCGGAACCGGGACTAGCGACGAGCAGTACTTC. Its protein product is CASGGTGTSDEQYF.

The chain carries TRBV10-3 and TRBJ1-5; D not certain. This CDR3 contains 13 residues. Germline V gene data show CDR1 as ENHRY and CDR2 as SYGVKD. The V gene lost 6 bases and the J gene lost 3 bases, with 9 bases spanning the gap. CDR3 in DNA: TGTGCCATCAGGCGGCAGTACAATCAGCCCCAGCATTTT. It codes for CAIRRQYNQPQHF.

There are many counts of this clonotype. For the CDR3, the DNA is TGTGCCAGCAGCTCCAATTCCTACGAGCAGTACTTC. Amino acid sequence: CASSSNSYEQYF. The chain carries TRBV7-2 and TRBJ2-7; no clear D. CDR1 and CDR2 from the germline V gene are SGHTA and FQGNSA. V was shortened by 4 bases and J by 1 base, with 5 bases between the two germline ends. The CDR3 covers 12 residues.

The CDR3 loop reads CASSPFLVTTGELFF. The CDR3 DNA is TGCGCCAGCAGCCCCTTTTTAGTTACCACCGGGGAGCTGTTTTTT. The chain uses TRBV5-1 and TRBJ2-2; D is ambiguous. This CDR3 has 15 amino acids. Looked up from germline, CDR1 is SGHRS and CDR2 is YFSETQ. V was trimmed by 4 bases and J by 4 bases, leaving 14 bases between them.

This clonotype was found many times. The chain combines TRBV7-9 with TRBJ1-5; 11 bases align to TRBD1. Unmatched junction bases numbered 4, after V lost 5 bases and J lost 4 bases. Germline V lookup: CDR1 SEHNR, CDR2 FQNEAQ (reference sequence). The CDR3 spans 15 residues. CDR3 residues: CASSLGQGVNQPQHF. CDR3 in DNA: TGTGCCAGCAGCCTGGGACAGGGGGTAAATCAGCCCCAGCATTTT.